The T cell receptor beta chain described here comes from a study of blood T cell repertoires in COVID-19. Whole-study context: Sites in the United States, Italy and Spain provided acute and convalescent COVID-19 samples.

The germline V and J ends were trimmed by 2 bases and 2 bases, with 12 bases remaining between them. Germline CDR1 reads MNHEY; CDR2 reads SMNVEV (reference sequence). The CDR3 length is 15 residues. Methods used by the authors: Reference gene primer amplification gave nucleated cell count estimates. Generated by immunoSEQ multiplex PCR, the TCRdb table keeps only in-frame clones and is missing some. V and J calls plus clone size are reproduced from that table; the DNA served to infer D and trimming. The sample holds 100,000 to 110,000 clones; approximately 91% are singletons and the top ten take around 2.1%.

The sequenced material came from peripheral blood. The sequence derives from a man over 45 with active COVID-19. The chain links TRBV27 to TRBJ1-2; weak D call: TRBD1 (6 bases). CDR3 loop: CASSLKGGLNYGYTF. The CDR3, as DNA: TGTGCCAGCAGTTTAAAGGGGGGGCTGAACTATGGCTACACCTTC.